The 18 T cell receptor beta chains reported below all come from one sample, sequenced in a study of cytomegalovirus exposure and HLA in healthy donors. The study ran its PCR with 60 Vbeta and 13 Jbeta primers. Repertoires were generated with immunoSEQ multiplex PCR, while TCRdb's copy carries only in-frame clones and drops some. The profile shows under 130,000 clones, 74% of them singletons. Sequencing was done on a sample of PBMCs. These TCRs come from a man aged 45-65 years in good health and CMV-seropositive.

The chain is built from TRBV19 and TRBJ2-3, with D possibly being TRBD2 (5 bases). Trimming removed 6 bases from V and 5 bases from J, with 12 bases in between. This CDR3 spans 13 amino acids. CDR1 is LNHDA and CDR2 is SQIVND in the germline V gene (reference sequence). The chain's CDR3 is CASRLGAGDTQYF. The CDR3 coding sequence is TGTGCCAGTAGATTGGGCGCGGGAGATACGCAGTATTTT.

The J gene is TRBJ2-7, the V gene TRBV5-1; 8 bases map to TRBD1. J was trimmed by 4 bases and V by 4 bases; bases with no gene match: 7. CDR1 SGHRS and CDR2 YFSETQ come from the germline V gene. There are 14 residues in the CDR3. CDR3 in DNA: TGCGCCAGCAGCAGACAGGGGCACGTTTACGAGCAGTACTTC. Amino acid sequence: CASSRQGHVYEQYF.

This sequence joins TRBV12-1 and TRBJ2-5; the table's D call of TRBD1 was not tested on the DNA. TRBV12-1 is tagged as a pseudogene. CDR3 length equals 14 residues. The DNA of the CDR3 is TGTGCCAGCAGCTCCACAGGGGGCAGCGGGACCCAGTACTTC. It yields the protein CASSSTGGSGTQYF.

This clone was detected only a few times. The V call is TRBV5-6, the J call TRBJ2-5, with TRBD1 matching 7 bases. With 4 bases clipped from V and 2 bases from J, the junction kept 8 bases outside the gene matches. This CDR3 comprises 15 residues. Per germline, CDR1 SGHDT and CDR2 YYEEEE. This CDR3 reads CASSGPGQLQETQYF. CDR3 in DNA: TGTGCCAGCAGCGGTCCGGGACAGCTACAAGAGACCCAGTACTTC. The entire variable domain, with the rest obtained from reference TRBV5-6 and TRBJ2-5, is as follows: DAGVTQSPTHLIKTRGQQVTLRCSPKSGHDTVSWYQQALGQGPQFIFQYYEEEERQRGNFPDRFSGHQFPNYSSELNVNALLLGDSALYLCASSGPGQLQETQYFGPGTRLLVL.

The count of this clone is one. This chain connects TRBV6-5 to TRBJ1-4; 10 bases align to TRBD1. The CDR3 contains 15 residues. CDR1 and CDR2 (germline): MNHEY, SVGAGI. The V segment lost 5 bases and the J segment 7 bases; nucleotides outside the gene matches: 7. Here the CDR3 DNA reads TGTGCCAGCAGTCCCCGGGACAGGGGTACTGAAAAACTGTTTTTT. Its protein product is CASSPRDRGTEKLFF.

The chain links TRBV9 to TRBJ2-4, with D possibly being TRBD1 (6 bases). With 0 bases removed from V and 6 bases from J, the gap between germline ends came to 7 bases. CDR1 and CDR2 from the germline V gene are SGDLS and YYNGEE. The CDR3 runs 13 residues. The chain's CDR3 is CASSVEGGNIQYF. CDR3 in DNA: TGTGCCAGCAGCGTAGAAGGGGGAAACATTCAGTACTTC.

The rearrangement uses TRBV6-1 and TRBJ2-3; D is perhaps TRBD2 (6 bases). This CDR3 comprises 13 residues. Deletions cut 7 bases from V and 4 bases from J, with 12 bases between. In germline, CDR1 is MNHNS, CDR2 SASEGT. This chain's CDR3 is CASTVGGSDTQYF. Here the CDR3 DNA reads TGTGCCAGCACCGTGGGGGGTTCAGATACGCAGTATTTT.

The gene calls are TRBV19 and TRBJ2-3, with 9 bases aligning to TRBD2. V dropped 3 bases and J dropped 9; count of bases not matched to a gene: 10. CDR3 length: 15 residues. Germline assignment: CDR1 LNHDA and CDR2 SQIVND (reference sequence). DNA of the CDR3: TGTGCCAGTAGTATCCAGGGCGGGGGGGCCGGGACGCAGTATTTT. Its protein is CASSIQGGGAGTQYF.

The table lists this clone with a few counts. The chain carries TRBV19 and TRBJ1-5, with D perhaps TRBD1 (6 bases). The CDR3 spans 17 residues. Per the germline V gene, CDR1 is LNHDA and CDR2 is SQIVND (reference sequence). Trimming removed 3 bases from V and 0 bases from J, with 15 bases in between. CDR3 residues: CASSIPQGKDSNQPQHF. Written as DNA, the CDR3 is TGTGCCAGTAGTATCCCCCAGGGGAAAGATAGCAATCAGCCCCAGCATTTT.

The DNA of the CDR3 is TGTGCCAGCAGCGTCGGGACTAGGGGGTACGAGCAGTACTTC. It specifies CASSVGTRGYEQYF. J is TRBJ2-7 and V is TRBV9, with 8 bases aligning to TRBD2. The CDR3 totals 14 residues. V was pared by 2 bases and J by 4 bases, with 5 bases of the junction left unmatched. The germline V gene has CDR1 SGDLS and CDR2 YYNGEE.

The V gene is TRBV28, the J gene TRBJ2-7, with TRBD1 matching 9 bases. The CDR3 sequence is 15 residues long. CDR1 and CDR2 from the germline V gene are MDHEN and SYDVKM. J gave up 4 bases and V 7 bases, and 11 bases lay outside the gene matches. The CDR3 loop reads CASTPAGQGFYEQYF. DNA for the CDR3: TGTGCCAGCACCCCGGCGGGACAGGGATTTTACGAGCAGTACTTC.

The CDR3 is CASSQQLNTEAFF. The CDR3 DNA sequence: TGTGCCAGCAGCCAACAGTTGAACACTGAAGCTTTCTTT. The rearrangement joins TRBV4-2 to TRBJ1-1; unclear D gene. Trimming took off 2 bases at V and 0 bases at J, with 4 bases between the two ends. Germline V gene sequence: CDR1 LGHNA, CDR2 YNFKEQ. This CDR3 region has 13 residues.

The rearrangement joins TRBV5-1 to TRBJ2-7; possibly TRBD2 for D (5 bases). Germline-derived CDR1 and CDR2 are SGHRS and YFSETQ. The CDR3 runs to 13 residues. The V end lost 4 bases, the J end lost 5 bases, and 13 bases lay between the germline ends. The CDR3 bases are TGCGCCAGCAGCAGACTACCTGGAGACGAGCAGTACTTC. It translates to CASSRLPGDEQYF.

The chain recombines TRBV6-5 with TRBJ1-6; 7 bases map to TRBD1. V trimming: 5 bases; J trimming: 10 bases; junction bases outside the gene matches: 8. Per germline, CDR1 MNHEY and CDR2 SVGAGI. CDR3 length: 14 amino acids. CDR3 nucleotide sequence: TGTGCCAGCAGTCTACAGGGGTCAGACTCACCCCTCCACTTT. As protein: CASSLQGSDSPLHF.

The chain carries TRBV15 and TRBJ2-7; 7 positions match TRBD2. The CDR3 spans 16 residues. Trimming removed 0 bases from V and 0 bases from J; junction bases left unmatched: 5. CDR1 LNHNV and CDR2 YYDKDF come from the germline V gene (reference sequence). CDR3 coding DNA: TGTGCCACCAGCAGAGATCGGGCTAGCGGCTCCTACGAGCAGTACTTC. Encoded protein: CATSRDRASGSYEQYF.

The chain carries TRBV7-9 and TRBJ1-1, with TRBD1 identical over 9 bases. The length of the CDR3 is 12 residues. The germline V gene has CDR1 SEHNR and CDR2 FQNEAQ (reference sequence). V lost 3 bases and J lost 8; bases outside the gene matches: 1. The CDR3, as DNA: TGTGCCAGCAGCTTTACAGGGGGCGAAGCTTTCTTT. Its translation: CASSFTGGEAFF.

The chain combines TRBV7-3 with TRBJ2-5; weak D call: TRBD2 (6 bases). The CDR3 sequence is 14 residues long. Trimming stripped 1 base from V and 3 bases from J, with 9 bases between. From germline, CDR1 is SGHTA and CDR2 FQGTGA. In DNA, the CDR3 is TGTGCCAGCAGCTTAATGGGGACTGAAGAGACCCAGTACTTC. Translation: CASSLMGTEETQYF.

Points on this clone: Germline is not matched at one junction end, which may reflect a read error. V is TRBV28 and J is TRBJ1-5, with no clear D. The germline V gene encodes CDR1 MDHEN and CDR2 SYDVKM. The CDR3 is 14 residues long. The CDR3 sequence: CASNPQLSYQPQHF. CDR3 nucleotides: TGTGCCAGCAACCCCCAGCTTAGCTATCAGCCCCAGCATTTT. The full variable domain, rest sourced from reference TRBV28 and TRBJ1-5, is DVKVTQSSRYLVKRTGEKVFLECVQDMDHENMFWYRQDPGLGLRLIYFSYDVKMKEKGDIPEGYSVSREKKERFSLILESASTNQTSMYLCASNPQLSYQPQHFGDGTRLSIL.